This note documents a single T cell receptor beta chain sequence. Its antigen is not known. The study ran its PCR with 60 Vbeta and 13 Jbeta primers. Measured with immunoSEQ multiplex PCR; TCRdb has only the in-frame clones, and not every one. The sample records approximately 190,000 clones, roughly 80% being singletons. This sample is drawn from a study of cytomegalovirus exposure and HLA in healthy donors. Findings and caveats of the study: The authors assumed roughly uniform sequencing depth across donors for presence/absence analyses.

The sequence was obtained from a woman between 18 and 30 years old in good health and CMV-seronegative. The sequenced material came from PBMCs.

CDR3 sequence: CASSLTGGRPDTQYF. The CDR3, as DNA: TGTGCCAGCAGCCTGACAGGGGGACGTCCAGATACGCAGTATTTT. The chain recombines TRBV7-6 with TRBJ2-3; 9 nucleotides line up with TRBD1. CDR1 and CDR2 (germline): SGHVS, FNYEAQ. The CDR3 totals 15 residues. Losses at the gene ends were 5 bases for V and 4 bases for J; bases not matched to a gene: 7.